This T cell receptor beta chain was recorded in a study of cytomegalovirus exposure and HLA in healthy donors. Germline V gene data show CDR1 as SNHLY and CDR2 as FYNNEI. The junction had 2 bases not matched to a gene; V was cut back by 6 bases and J by 1 base. The CDR3 runs to 14 residues. The PCR was carried out with 60 Vbeta primers and 13 Jbeta primers. TCRdb's table, derived via immunoSEQ multiplex PCR, lists solely in-frame clones and lacks some. The sample shows around 110,000 clones, approximately 60% of them seen only once. The clonotype originates from a woman in her 30s in good health and CMV-seronegative. The chain employs TRBV2 and TRBJ2-2, with 7 nucleotides matching TRBD2. Sequencing input: PBMCs. In DNA, the CDR3 is TGTGCCAGCAGAGGGACTAAGAACACCGGGGAGCTGTTTTTT. Translating gives CASRGTKNTGELFF.